One T cell receptor (beta chain) is described in this entry. Its antigen is as yet unknown. MiXCR, run by TCRdb on the 5' RACE reads, gives a single entry per CDR3 protein. The sample holds 300,000 to 350,000 distinct CDR3 sequences; approximately 4.3% are singletons and the top ten take roughly a fifth. This entry belongs to a study of T cells after yellow fever vaccination. Study results and caveats: One caveat is that FACS-sorted repertoires could contain abundant clonotypes contaminating from the bulk population. Shared CD4/CD8 clonotypes were a small share, likely from convergent recombination. Most clones from primary vaccination were detected again post-booster (just over 95% CD4, 88% CD8). The secondary response was weaker but peaked faster, day 5 versus 15.

The sample here was PBMCs, taken 15 days after the yellow fever booster vaccination. This clonotype originated in a man aged 18 to 29 who received the YFV17D yellow fever vaccine.

CDR3 protein: CASSWTVDEKLFF. The CDR3 DNA reads as TGTGCCAGCAGCTGGACAGTGGATGAAAAACTGTTTTTT. This chain joins TRBV5-5 and TRBJ1-4; possibly TRBD1 for D (6 bases). V lost 3 bases, J lost 6 bases, and 9 bases lay in between. CDR3 size: 13 residues. The germline gives CDR1 SGHKS, CDR2 YYEKEE (reference sequence). Looking up the rest from reference TRBV5-5 and TRBJ1-4 gives the full variable domain: DAGVTQSPTHLIKTRGQQVTLRCSPISGHKSVSWYQQVLGQGPQFIFQYYEKEERGRGNFPDRFSARQFPNYSSELNVNALLLGDSALYLCASSWTVDEKLFFGSGTQLSVL.